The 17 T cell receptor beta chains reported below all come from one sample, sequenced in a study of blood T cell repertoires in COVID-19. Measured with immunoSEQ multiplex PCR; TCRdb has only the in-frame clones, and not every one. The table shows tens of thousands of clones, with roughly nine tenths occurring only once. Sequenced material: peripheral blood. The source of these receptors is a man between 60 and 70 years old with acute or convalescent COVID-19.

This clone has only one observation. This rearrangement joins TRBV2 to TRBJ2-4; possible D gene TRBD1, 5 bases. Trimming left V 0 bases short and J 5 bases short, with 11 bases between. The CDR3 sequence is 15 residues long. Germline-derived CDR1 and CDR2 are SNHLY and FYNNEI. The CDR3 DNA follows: TGTGCCAGCAGTGAAGCTGGGGCCGGCCAAAACATTCAGTACTTC. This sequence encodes CASSEAGAGQNIQYF.

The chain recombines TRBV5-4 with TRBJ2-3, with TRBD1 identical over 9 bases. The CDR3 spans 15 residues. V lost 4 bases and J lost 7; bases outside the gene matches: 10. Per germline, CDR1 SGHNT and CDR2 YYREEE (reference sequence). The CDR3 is CASSPPGQGLNTQYF. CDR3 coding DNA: TGTGCCAGCAGCCCCCCGGGACAGGGTTTAAATACGCAGTATTTT.

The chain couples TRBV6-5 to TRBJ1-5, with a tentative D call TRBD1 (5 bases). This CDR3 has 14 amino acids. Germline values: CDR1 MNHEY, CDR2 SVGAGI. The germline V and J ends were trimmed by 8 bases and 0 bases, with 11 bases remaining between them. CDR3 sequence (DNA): TGTGCCAGCGGGACGGACTATAGCAATCAGCCCCAGCATTTT. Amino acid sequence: CASGTDYSNQPQHF.

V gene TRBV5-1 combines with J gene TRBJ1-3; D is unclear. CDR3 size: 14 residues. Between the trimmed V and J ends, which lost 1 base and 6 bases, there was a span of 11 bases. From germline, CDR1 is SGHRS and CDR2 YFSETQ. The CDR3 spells CASSLYGEENTIYF. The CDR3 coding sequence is TGCGCCAGCAGCTTGTACGGCGAGGAAAACACCATATATTTT.

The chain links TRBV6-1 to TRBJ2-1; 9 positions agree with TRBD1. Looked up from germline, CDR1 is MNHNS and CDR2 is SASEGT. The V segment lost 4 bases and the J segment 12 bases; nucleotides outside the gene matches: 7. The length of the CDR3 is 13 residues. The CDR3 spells CASSGTGESRQFF. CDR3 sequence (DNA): TGTGCCAGCAGTGGGACAGGGGAAAGTAGGCAGTTCTTC.

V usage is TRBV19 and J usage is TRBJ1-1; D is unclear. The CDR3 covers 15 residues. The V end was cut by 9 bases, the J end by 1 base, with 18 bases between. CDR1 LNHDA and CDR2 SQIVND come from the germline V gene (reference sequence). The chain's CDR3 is CASLSANFRNTEAFF. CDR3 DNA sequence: TGTGCCAGCCTCTCCGCCAACTTCCGGAACACTGAAGCTTTCTTT. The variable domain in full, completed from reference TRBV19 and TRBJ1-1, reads DGGITQSPKYLFRKEGQNVTLSCEQNLNHDAMYWYRQDPGQGLRLIYYSQIVNDFQKGDIAEGYSVSREKKESFPLTVTSAQKNPTAFYLCASLSANFRNTEAFFGQGTRLTVV.

DNA for the CDR3: TGTGCCACCAGTGATCCCCGGAGGGGTGATGAAAAACTGTTTTTT. Its protein is CATSDPRRGDEKLFF. The genes are TRBV24-1 and TRBJ1-4, with D possibly being TRBD1 (5 bases). The CDR3 has 15 residues. The V end was cut by 3 bases, the J end by 6 bases, with 13 bases between. Germline-derived CDR1 and CDR2 are KGHDR and SFDVKD.

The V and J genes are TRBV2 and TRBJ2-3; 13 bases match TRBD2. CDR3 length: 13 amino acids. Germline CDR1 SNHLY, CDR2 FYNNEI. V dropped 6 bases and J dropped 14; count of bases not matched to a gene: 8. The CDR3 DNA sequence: TGTGCCAGCAGCACGGGACTAGCGGGGTTCTTGTATTTT. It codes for CASSTGLAGFLYF.

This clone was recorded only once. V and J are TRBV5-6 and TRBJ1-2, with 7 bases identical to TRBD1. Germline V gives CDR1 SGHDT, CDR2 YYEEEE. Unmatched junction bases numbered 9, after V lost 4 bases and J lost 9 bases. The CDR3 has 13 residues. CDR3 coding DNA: TGTGCCAGCAGCCAGGACAGGCTACTAAGCTACACCTTC. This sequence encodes CASSQDRLLSYTF. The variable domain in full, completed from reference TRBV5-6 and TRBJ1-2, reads DAGVTQSPTHLIKTRGQQVTLRCSPKSGHDTVSWYQQALGQGPQFIFQYYEEEERQRGNFPDRFSGHQFPNYSSELNVNALLLGDSALYLCASSQDRLLSYTFGSGTRLTVV.

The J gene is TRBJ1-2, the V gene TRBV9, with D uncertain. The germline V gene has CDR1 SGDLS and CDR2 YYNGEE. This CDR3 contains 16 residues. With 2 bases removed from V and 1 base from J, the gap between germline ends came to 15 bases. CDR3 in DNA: TGTGCCAGCAGCGTCCCTCGAGATAACAGTAACTATGGCTACACCTTC. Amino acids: CASSVPRDNSNYGYTF.

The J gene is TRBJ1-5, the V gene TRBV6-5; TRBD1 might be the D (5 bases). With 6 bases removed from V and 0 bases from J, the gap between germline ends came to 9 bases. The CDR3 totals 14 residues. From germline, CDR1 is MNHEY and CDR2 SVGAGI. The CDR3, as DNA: TGTGCCAGCAGCGGGACTCTTAGCAATCAGCCCCAGCATTTT. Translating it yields CASSGTLSNQPQHF.

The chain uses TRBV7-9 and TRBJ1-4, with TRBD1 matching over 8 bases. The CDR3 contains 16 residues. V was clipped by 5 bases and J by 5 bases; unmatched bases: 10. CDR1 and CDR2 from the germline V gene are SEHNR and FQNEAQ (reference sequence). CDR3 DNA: TGTGCCAGCAGCCGACTCCGGGACAGGCGAAATGAAAAACTGTTTTTT. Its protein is CASSRLRDRRNEKLFF. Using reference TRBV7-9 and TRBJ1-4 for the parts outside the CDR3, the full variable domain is DTGVSQNPRHKITKRGQNVTFRCDPISEHNRLYWYRQTLGQGPEFLTYFQNEAQLEKSRLLSDRFSAERPKGSFSTLEIQRTEQGDSAMYLCASSRLRDRRNEKLFFGSGTQLSVL.

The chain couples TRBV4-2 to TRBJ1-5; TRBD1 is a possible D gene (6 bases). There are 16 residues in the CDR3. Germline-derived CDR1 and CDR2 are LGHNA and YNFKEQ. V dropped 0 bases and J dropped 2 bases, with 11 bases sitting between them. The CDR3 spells CASSQEAQGGNQPQHF. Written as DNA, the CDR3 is TGTGCCAGCAGCCAAGAGGCACAGGGAGGCAATCAGCCCCAGCATTTT.

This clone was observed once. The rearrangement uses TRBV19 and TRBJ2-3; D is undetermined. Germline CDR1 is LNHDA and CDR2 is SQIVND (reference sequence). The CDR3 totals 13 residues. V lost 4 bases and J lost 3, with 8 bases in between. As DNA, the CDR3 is TGTGCCAGTAGTAGTCCCAGTACAGATACGCAGTATTTT. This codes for CASSSPSTDTQYF.

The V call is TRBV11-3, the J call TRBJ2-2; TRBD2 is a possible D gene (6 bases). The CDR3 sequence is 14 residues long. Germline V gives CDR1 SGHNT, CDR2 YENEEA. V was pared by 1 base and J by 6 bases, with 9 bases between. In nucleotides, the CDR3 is TGTGCCAGCAGCTTAGGCGGGGAACCCGGGGAGCTGTTTTTT. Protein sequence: CASSLGGEPGELFF.

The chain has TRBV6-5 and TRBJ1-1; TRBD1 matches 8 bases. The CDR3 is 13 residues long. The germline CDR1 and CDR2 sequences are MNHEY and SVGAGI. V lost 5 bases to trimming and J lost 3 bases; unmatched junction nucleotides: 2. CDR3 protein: CASSPTGDTEAFF. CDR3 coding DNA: TGTGCCAGCAGTCCGACAGGGGACACTGAAGCTTTCTTT.

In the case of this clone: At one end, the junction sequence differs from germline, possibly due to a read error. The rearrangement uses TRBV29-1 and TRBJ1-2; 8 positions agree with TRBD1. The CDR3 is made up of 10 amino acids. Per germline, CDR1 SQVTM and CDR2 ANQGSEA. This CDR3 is CRPSGGRPDF. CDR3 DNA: TGCAGACCCTCAGGGGGCCGGCCAGACTTC.